Included here is one T cell receptor (beta chain) sequence, with context. Its target is unknown. The CDR3 has 13 amino acids. From germline, CDR1 is SNHLY and CDR2 FYNNEI. V dropped 3 bases and J dropped 15; count of bases not matched to a gene: 10. The isolated RNA, all of it, was reverse transcribed, so expressed TCRB transcripts were what got sequenced. Sequencing used immunoSEQ multiplex PCR; TCRdb keeps in-frame clones, though not all of them. The profile shows 640,000 or so clones, around 15% of them singletons. One heparinised blood draw averaging around 110 mL was given by each donor. Via CD45RO/CCR7/CD25/CD127/CD95/CD27, cells of the CD4+ naive, central memory, regulatory and stem cell-like memory subsets were sorted. Sorted populations all exceeded 98% purity. This sample stems from a study of beta chain features in type 1 diabetes. Study-level findings and limits: Compared with healthy donors, patients appeared to share more similar naive, central memory and regulatory TCRB repertoires. For Type 1 diabetes patients, all four CD4+ subsets carried TCRB CDR3s that were moderately but significantly shorter.

The TCR sequence derives from a man younger than 35 with type 1 diabetes. The sample taken for sequencing was naive CD4+ T cells from blood. The J gene is TRBJ2-1, the V gene TRBV2, with 8 bases matching TRBD1. CDR3 in DNA: TGTGCCAGCAGTGAGGGACAGGCCTCGAGCCTGTTCTTC. Translated, it gives CASSEGQASSLFF.